The 7 T cell receptor beta chains listed next were all sequenced from one sample in a study of blood T cell repertoires in COVID-19. Generated by immunoSEQ multiplex PCR, the TCRdb table keeps only in-frame clones and is missing some. The sample holds about 200,000 clones, roughly 86% seen once. Sequencing was carried out using peripheral blood. These receptors were collected from a young man with active or convalescent COVID-19.

The V gene is TRBV30, the J gene TRBJ1-5, with D maybe TRBD1 (6 bases). The CDR3 loop spans 14 amino acids. Germline lookup yields CDR1 GTSNPN and CDR2 SVGIG (reference sequence). Trimming shortened V by 4 bases and J by 6 bases, and 16 bases separated the two germline ends. CDR3 sequence: CAWTAQQGTQPQHF. CDR3 DNA: TGTGCCTGGACCGCGCAGCAGGGGACTCAGCCCCAGCATTTT.

The chain combines TRBV29-1 with TRBJ1-1; TRBD1 is a possible D gene (5 bases). The CDR3 contains 13 residues. Germline CDR1 SQVTM, CDR2 ANQGSEA. The V end lost 4 bases, the J end lost 5 bases, and 14 bases lay between the germline ends. The CDR3 sequence: CSVVWGVLTEAFF. The CDR3 DNA reads TGCAGCGTTGTTTGGGGGGTATTGACTGAAGCTTTCTTT.

The chain is built from TRBV5-1 and TRBJ2-1; D not certain. Per germline, CDR1 SGHRS and CDR2 YFSETQ. V was shortened by 2 bases and J by 0 bases, with 6 bases between the two germline ends. The CDR3 extends over 14 amino acids. As DNA, the CDR3 is TGCGCCAGCAGCTTATCGGGCTCCTACAATGAGCAGTTCTTC. Its translation is CASSLSGSYNEQFF.

This clone has a single count. The chain uses TRBV19 and TRBJ2-5; tentative D call: TRBD1 (6 bases). Germline V gives CDR1 LNHDA, CDR2 SQIVND (reference sequence). Trimming cost V 3 bases and J 2 bases, with 13 bases left between them. The CDR3 contains 15 residues. CDR3 DNA: TGTGCCAGTAGTATGTTGACAGGCTTACAAGAGACCCAGTACTTC. Its protein product is CASSMLTGLQETQYF. The full variable domain, with the rest looked up from reference TRBV19 and TRBJ2-5, is DGGITQSPKYLFRKEGQNVTLSCEQNLNHDAMYWYRQDPGQGLRLIYYSQIVNDFQKGDIAEGYSVSREKKESFPLTVTSAQKNPTAFYLCASSMLTGLQETQYFGPGTRLLVL.

This chain uses TRBV3-1 (or the pseudogene TRBV3-2) with TRBJ1-1; D is ambiguous. The CDR3 is made up of 16 amino acids. Trimming pared 0 bases from V and 1 base from J, leaving 12 bases between. CDR1 LGHDT and CDR2 YNNKEL come from the germline V gene (reference sequence). The DNA for the CDR3 is TGTGCCAGCAGCCAAGATTTGGGCCCCCCGAACACTGAAGCTTTCTTT. Amino acids: CASSQDLGPPNTEAFF.

The rearrangement joins TRBV25-1 to TRBJ1-2, with TRBD1 matching over 8 bases. This CDR3 has 14 residues. V was clipped by 4 bases and J by 4 bases; unmatched bases: 5. Germline CDR1 reads MGHDK; CDR2 reads SYGVNS. This CDR3 is CASSARQGRYGYTF. The CDR3 nucleotides are TGTGCCAGCAGTGCAAGACAGGGGCGCTATGGCTACACCTTC.

This clone appeared a single time. V and J are TRBV7-9 and TRBJ2-6; D is ambiguous. The V end was cut by 5 bases, the J end by 0 bases, with 8 bases between. This CDR3 is 15 amino acids long. Germline CDR1 SEHNR, CDR2 FQNEAQ (reference sequence). CDR3 DNA sequence: TGTGCCAGCAGCCCCCCTTTCTCTGGGGCCAACGTCCTGACTTTC. Its protein is CASSPPFSGANVLTF.